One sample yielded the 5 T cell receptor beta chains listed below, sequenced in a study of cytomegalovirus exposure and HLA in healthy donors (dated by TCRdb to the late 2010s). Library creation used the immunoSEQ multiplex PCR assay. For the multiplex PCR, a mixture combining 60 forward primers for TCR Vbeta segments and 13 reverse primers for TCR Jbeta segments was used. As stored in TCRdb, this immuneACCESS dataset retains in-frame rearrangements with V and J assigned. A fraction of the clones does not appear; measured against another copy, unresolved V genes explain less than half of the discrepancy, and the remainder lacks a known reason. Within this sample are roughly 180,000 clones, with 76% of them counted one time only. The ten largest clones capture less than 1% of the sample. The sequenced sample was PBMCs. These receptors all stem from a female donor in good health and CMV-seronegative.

In nucleotides, the CDR3 is TGTGCCAGCAGCTTGTTTGGCTCCCGGCGAGCGGGACTAGCGGGAGGGCTTGGGGAGCAGTTCTTC. This codes for CASSLFGSRRAGLAGGLGEQFF. This sequence joins TRBV7-6 and TRBJ2-1, with 16 positions matching TRBD2. The length of the CDR3 is 22 residues. The V gene end was trimmed by 3 bases and the J gene end by 10 bases; junction bases not matched to a gene: 24. Germline loops: CDR1 SGHVS, CDR2 FNYEAQ.

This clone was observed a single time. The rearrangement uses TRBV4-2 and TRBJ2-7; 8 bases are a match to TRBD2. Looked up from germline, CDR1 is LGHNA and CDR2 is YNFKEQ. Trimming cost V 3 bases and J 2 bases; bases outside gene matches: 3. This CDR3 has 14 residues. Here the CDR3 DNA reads TGTGCCAGCAGCCAGTCGGGACTAGCCTACGAGCAGTACTTC. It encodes CASSQSGLAYEQYF.

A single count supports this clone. The CDR3 sequence: CASSLSAQAGEKLFF. In DNA, the CDR3 is TGTGCCAGCTCACTCTCAGCTCAGGCGGGAGAAAAACTGTTTTTT. V gene TRBV18 combines with J gene TRBJ1-4; D is unclear. V was clipped by 4 bases and J by 8 bases, with 17 bases between them. CDR3 size: 15 residues. Germline V gene sequence: CDR1 KGHSH, CDR2 LQKENI.

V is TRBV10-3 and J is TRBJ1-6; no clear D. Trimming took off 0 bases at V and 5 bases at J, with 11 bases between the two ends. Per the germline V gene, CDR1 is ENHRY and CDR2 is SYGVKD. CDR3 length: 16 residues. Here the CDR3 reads CAISESVTADNSPLHF. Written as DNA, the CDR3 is TGTGCCATCAGTGAGTCGGTGACCGCGGATAATTCACCCCTCCACTTT.

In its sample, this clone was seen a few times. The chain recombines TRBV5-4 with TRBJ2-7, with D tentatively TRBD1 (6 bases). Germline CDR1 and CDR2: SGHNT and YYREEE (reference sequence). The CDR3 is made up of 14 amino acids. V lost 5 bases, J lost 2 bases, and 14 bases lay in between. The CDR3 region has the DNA TGTGCCAGCAGTCCAGACAGGACAGCCTACGAGCAGTACTTC. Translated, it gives CASSPDRTAYEQYF.